A single sample is the source of the 12 T cell receptor beta chains below, sequenced in a study of CD8 T cells in ankylosing spondylitis. General study results and limits: In ankylosing spondylitis blood, a motif of roughly 8 highly homologous TCR beta variants appeared characteristic.

Each CDR3 protein is one row after TCRdb ran MiXCR on the 5' RACE reads. The sample gives under 950,000 distinct CDR3 sequences, roughly 19% of which show up once; under 20% is in the top ten. These receptors lack a known antigen. Specimen: blood, either unsorted or a sorted T cell fraction (not recorded which). These receptors all come from a male donor with ankylosing spondylitis.

This sequence joins TRBV10-3 and TRBJ2-7; weak D call: TRBD1 (5 bases). The germline gives CDR1 ENHRY, CDR2 SYGVKD. The V end lost 6 bases, the J end lost 2 bases, and 14 bases lay between the germline ends. The CDR3 is 14 residues long. For the CDR3, the DNA is TGTGCCATCAGCTTACAGGAGTTGGCCTACGAGCAGTACTTC. Its protein product is CAISLQELAYEQYF.

This clonotype was picked up a small number of times. The rearrangement links TRBV29-1 to TRBJ2-1; 12 bases agree with TRBD1. Germline CDR1 is SQVTM and CDR2 is ANQGSEA. V was pared by 6 bases and J by 5 bases, with 5 bases of the junction left unmatched. The CDR3 totals 14 residues. The CDR3 is CSVGTGGAHNEQFF. The CDR3, as DNA: TGCAGCGTAGGGACAGGGGGCGCCCACAATGAGCAGTTCTTC.

This chain connects TRBV2 to TRBJ2-3; tentatively, D is TRBD1 or TRBD2 (6 bases each). The V gene's germline CDR1 is SNHLY and CDR2 FYNNEI. Trimming cost V 6 bases and J 6 bases, with 13 bases left between them. The CDR3 is 13 residues long. This CDR3 reads CASRPSGADTQYF. The CDR3 nucleotides read TGTGCCAGCAGACCCTCGGGGGCGGATACGCAGTATTTT.

This clonotype was seen a few times. This rearrangement joins TRBV7-2 to TRBJ2-3, with 9 nucleotides matching TRBD2. Germline loops: CDR1 SGHTA, CDR2 FQGNSA. The CDR3 runs to 16 residues. J gave up 3 bases and V 6 bases, and 10 bases lay outside the gene matches. The CDR3 protein is CASRRIAGAGTDTQYF. The CDR3 DNA reads as TGTGCCAGCAGAAGAATAGCGGGAGCGGGGACAGATACGCAGTATTTT.

This clonotype came up once. V gene TRBV11-2 combines with J gene TRBJ2-1, with D maybe TRBD1 (5 bases). CDR1 and CDR2 (germline): SGHAT, FQNNGV. Trimming took off 4 bases at V and 5 bases at J, with 15 bases between the two ends. The CDR3 is made up of 15 amino acids. The CDR3 coding sequence is TGTGCCAGCAGCTCCGGTACAGGCTTCAACAATGAGCAGTTCTTC. Protein product: CASSSGTGFNNEQFF.

This clonotype was detected ten times or more. The V and J genes are TRBV20-1 and TRBJ2-7; D possibly corresponds to TRBD2 (6 bases). Germline CDR1 and CDR2: DFQATT and SNEGSKA (reference sequence). The CDR3 loop spans 16 amino acids. Trimming removed 1 base at V and 0 bases at J, with 16 bases between. For the CDR3, the DNA is TGCAGTGCTAGAGGGGAGGCGGGGTCTGACTCCTACGAGCAGTACTTC. It encodes CSARGEAGSDSYEQYF.

The genes are TRBV6-1 and TRBJ2-4, with D possibly being TRBD1 or TRBD2 (5 bases each). There are 13 residues in the CDR3. The germline V gene encodes CDR1 MNHNS and CDR2 SASEGT. Trimming stripped 6 bases from V and 1 base from J, with 7 bases between. For the CDR3, the DNA is TGTGCCAGCAGAGAGGGGGCCAAAAACATTCAGTACTTC. Amino acid sequence: CASREGAKNIQYF.

This chain joins TRBV5-4 and TRBJ2-7, with TRBD2 matching over 7 bases. This CDR3 is 17 amino acids long. After removal of 0 bases from V and 0 bases from J, the junction contained 9 bases not matched to a gene. The germline gives CDR1 SGHNT, CDR2 YYREEE (reference sequence). CDR3 DNA: TGTGCCAGCAGCTTGGGTCTATCCGGACTAGTCTCCTACGAGCAGTACTTC. Translated: CASSLGLSGLVSYEQYF.

The chain has TRBV29-1 and TRBJ1-1; no clear D gene. The CDR3 consists of 12 residues. Trimming cost V 5 bases and J 2 bases, with 9 bases left between them. Germline CDR1 SQVTM, CDR2 ANQGSEA. The chain's CDR3 is CSVHRTNTEAFF. CDR3 coding DNA: TGCAGCGTTCACAGAACTAACACTGAAGCTTTCTTT.

The chain recombines TRBV9 with TRBJ2-3; tentatively, D is TRBD1 or TRBD2 (5 bases each). The CDR3 sequence is 14 residues long. Looked up from germline, CDR1 is SGDLS and CDR2 is YYNGEE. V was pared by 4 bases and J by 2 bases, with 11 bases between. CDR3 sequence: CASSRTGHTDTQYF. CDR3 DNA sequence: TGTGCCAGCAGCCGCACGGGGCACACAGATACGCAGTATTTT.

The CDR3 is CASSLERNTGELFF. The CDR3 DNA is TGTGCCAGCAGTTTAGAACGGAACACCGGGGAGCTGTTTTTT. The chain employs TRBV12-3 or TRBV12-4 and TRBJ2-2; the D is unclear. The CDR3 runs 14 residues. Trimming took 1 base from V and 1 from J, leaving 4 bases between them.

This clonotype was observed a few times. This chain joins TRBV5-1 and TRBJ2-2; possibly TRBD1 for D (6 bases). Germline CDR1 and CDR2: SGHRS and YFSETQ. The CDR3 is 15 residues long. V was pared by 0 bases and J by 6 bases, with 12 bases between. CDR3 in DNA: TGCGCCAGCAGCTTGGCACCCAGGGGTGCCGGGGAGCTGTTTTTT. It translates to CASSLAPRGAGELFF.